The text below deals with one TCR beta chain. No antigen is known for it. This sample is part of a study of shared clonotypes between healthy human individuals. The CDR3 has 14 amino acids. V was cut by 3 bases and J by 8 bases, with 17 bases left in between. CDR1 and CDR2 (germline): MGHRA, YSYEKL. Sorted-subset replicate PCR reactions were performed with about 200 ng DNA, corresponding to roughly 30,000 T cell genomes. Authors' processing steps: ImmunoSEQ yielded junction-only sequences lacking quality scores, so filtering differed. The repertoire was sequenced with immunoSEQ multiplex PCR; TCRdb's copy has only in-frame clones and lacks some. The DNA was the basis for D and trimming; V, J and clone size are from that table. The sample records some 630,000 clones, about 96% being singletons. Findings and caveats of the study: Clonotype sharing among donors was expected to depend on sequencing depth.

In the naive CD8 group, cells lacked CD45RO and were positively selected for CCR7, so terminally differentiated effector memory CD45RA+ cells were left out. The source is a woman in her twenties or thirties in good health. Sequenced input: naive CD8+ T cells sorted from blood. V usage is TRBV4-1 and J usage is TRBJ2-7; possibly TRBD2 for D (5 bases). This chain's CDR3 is CASSHATSGNQQYF. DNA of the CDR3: TGCGCCAGCAGCCATGCGACATCGGGAAACCAGCAGTACTTC.